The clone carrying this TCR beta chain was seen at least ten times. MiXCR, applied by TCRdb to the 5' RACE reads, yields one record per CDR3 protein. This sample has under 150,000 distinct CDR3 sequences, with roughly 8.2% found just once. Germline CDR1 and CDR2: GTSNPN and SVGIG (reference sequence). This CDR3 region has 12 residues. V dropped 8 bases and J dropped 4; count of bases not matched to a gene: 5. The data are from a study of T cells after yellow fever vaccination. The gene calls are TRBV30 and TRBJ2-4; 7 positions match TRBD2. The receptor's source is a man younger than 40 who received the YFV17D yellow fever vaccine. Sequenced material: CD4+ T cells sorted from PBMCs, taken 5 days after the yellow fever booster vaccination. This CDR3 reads CATRTRKNIQYF. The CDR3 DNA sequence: TGTGCCACAAGGACTAGGAAAAACATTCAGTACTTC.